The text below deals with one T cell receptor (beta chain). These data come from a study of shared clonotypes between healthy human individuals. In the naive CD8 group, cells lacked CD45RO and were positively selected for CCR7, so terminally differentiated effector memory CD45RA+ cells were left out. Assay: immunoSEQ multiplex PCR; the TCRdb copy retains only in-frame clones and omits some. The sample has under 2,000,000 clones; just under 95% are singletons. Germline trimming cut 5 bases from V and 3 bases from J; bases unmatched to any gene: 7. This CDR3 has 13 amino acids. Germline values: CDR1 SQVTM, CDR2 ANQGSEA.

This TCR was recovered from a young man in good health. The specimen was naive CD8+ T cells sorted from blood. J is TRBJ2-7 and V is TRBV29-1; TRBD2 agrees at 7 bases. The CDR3 sequence: CSVRDGRSYEQYF. The CDR3 coding sequence is TGCAGCGTTCGGGACGGGAGGAGCTACGAGCAGTACTTC.